The source of this TCR beta chain is a study of T cell responses to AZD1222 COVID-19 vaccine. The assay was immunoSEQ multiplex PCR, and TCRdb's table has in-frame clones only and misses some. The sample carries about 140,000 clones, 80% to 95% recorded once. About this clone itself: Its antigen is still unknown.

Study outcomes and limitations: There were repertoire samples only from the period after the peak T cell response. Seropositive AZD1222 recipients at baseline numbered only five or six. Elevations in Spike-specific TCR breadth and depth followed administration of two AZD1222 doses. CD4 TCRs associated with vaccination spanned spike, dominating at 160-218 and 743-854.

The germline gives CDR1 SGHRS, CDR2 YFSETQ. V lost 4 bases, J lost 0 bases, and 9 bases lay in between. The CDR3 runs 14 residues. The sequenced sample was peripheral blood, obtained 28 days after the second AZD1222 dose. This chain links TRBV5-1 with TRBJ2-3; tentative D call: TRBD2 (5 bases). The receptor was derived from an adult who received the AZD1222 COVID-19 vaccine. The CDR3 DNA reads as TGCGCCAGCAGCAGATGGACTAGCACAGATACGCAGTATTTT. Its translation is CASSRWTSTDTQYF. Combining the CDR3 with reference TRBV5-1 and TRBJ2-3 gives the whole variable domain KAGVTQTPRYLIKTRGQQVTLSCSPISGHRSVSWYQQTPGQGLQFLFEYFSETQRNKGNFPGRFSGRQFSNSRSEMNVSTLELGDSALYLCASSRWTSTDTQYFGPGTRLTVL.